Sequencing of this T cell receptor beta chain was carried out in a study of a mutant IDH1 vaccine in newly diagnosed glioma (dated by TCRdb to the early 2020s). About the investigation overall: In the chemotherapy-containing groups, vaccination started alongside temozolomide cycles, whereas in patients who had radiotherapy alone it started 4-6 weeks after radiotherapy. Of the 32 treated patients, approximately 62% were male and 37.5% were female, and the mean age was roughly 40 years. Prior to enrollment, standard therapy consisting of radiotherapy alone, temozolomide alone, or radiochemotherapy with temozolomide had been administered to patients, with the combination being received by most patients. Visit V12 was the week-35 safety follow-up and visit V13 was the week-47 end of study. Peripheral blood was drawn at six visits: V03 (baseline), V05, V07, V10, V12 and V13. Longitudinal TCRB deep sequencing was done for some 26 treated patients, wherever samples were available for exploratory analyses.

The sample's time point label, in plain terms: week 47, end of study. A 20-mer mutant IDH1 peptide at 300 micrograms in Montanide made up each vaccine dose, which was injected subcutaneously together with topical imiquimod. Eight vaccinations were administered to patients in weeks 1, 3, 5, 7, 11, 15, 19 and 23, corresponding to visits V03 through V10. All donors had newly diagnosed IDH1-mutant astrocytomas of WHO grade 3 or 4 that showed loss of nuclear ATRX. The samples were drawn from NOA16, a multicentre, single-arm, open-label phase I trial in Germany that tested a mutant IDH1 peptide vaccine in humans for the first time. Genomic DNA for TCRB sequencing was extracted from EDTA blood using the DNeasy Blood and Tissue Kit. Concerning this clone itself: This receptor's antigen is unknown. No much larger clone exists at a distance of one base, and base qualities are not known.

The CDR3 goes from the cysteine to the phenylalanine over 13 residues. Kept here is only the CDR3 DNA, which spans 39 bases and is read in frame from base 1. The germline V gene (reference sequence) gives CDR1 as MNHEY and CDR2 as SMNVEV. V and J are truncated by 6 bases and 1 base respectively, leaving an intervening sequence of 9 bases. Broad study findings and their caveats: Across multiple MHC alleles, vaccine-induced immune responses were seen in approximately 93% of patients. The authors stated that sample limitations prevented analyses of patient blood samples from being reproduced. Pseudoprogression appeared unrelated to alterations in the top peripheral T cell clonotypes detected by TCRB sequencing. Selection of PBMC samples for TCRB deep sequencing was based on availability.

Libraries were constructed by the immunoSEQ multiplex PCR assay. Rearranged TCR beta chain sequences were amplified using the hsTCRB Kit according to the manufacturer's protocol. TCRB libraries were sequenced on an Illumina MiSeq. Under the source paper's analysis protocol: The proprietary platform of the kit vendor was used for demultiplexing, trimming and gene mapping. TCRdb stores this immuneACCESS table with in-frame sequences only. Part of the clones is absent; in the studies checked, under half of the shortfall reflects unresolved V genes, and no reason is known for the rest. V, J and clone size were drawn from that table, and D and trimming were deduced from the DNA. This sample is represented by about 34,000 clones; about 86% of them were singletons. The ten largest clonotypes hold 12% of the sample.

The specimen was PBMCs, collected from a glioma patient whose treatment included an IDH1 peptide vaccine. The sequence is built from TRBV27 and TRBJ1-1; TRBD1 is a weak D gene call, 5 bases matching. The clonotype originates from a woman aged 25 to 39 with glioma. The encoded CDR3 is CASRGLGNTEAFF. The nucleotides read TGTGCCAGCAGGGGGCTCGGGAACACTGAAGCTTTCTTT.